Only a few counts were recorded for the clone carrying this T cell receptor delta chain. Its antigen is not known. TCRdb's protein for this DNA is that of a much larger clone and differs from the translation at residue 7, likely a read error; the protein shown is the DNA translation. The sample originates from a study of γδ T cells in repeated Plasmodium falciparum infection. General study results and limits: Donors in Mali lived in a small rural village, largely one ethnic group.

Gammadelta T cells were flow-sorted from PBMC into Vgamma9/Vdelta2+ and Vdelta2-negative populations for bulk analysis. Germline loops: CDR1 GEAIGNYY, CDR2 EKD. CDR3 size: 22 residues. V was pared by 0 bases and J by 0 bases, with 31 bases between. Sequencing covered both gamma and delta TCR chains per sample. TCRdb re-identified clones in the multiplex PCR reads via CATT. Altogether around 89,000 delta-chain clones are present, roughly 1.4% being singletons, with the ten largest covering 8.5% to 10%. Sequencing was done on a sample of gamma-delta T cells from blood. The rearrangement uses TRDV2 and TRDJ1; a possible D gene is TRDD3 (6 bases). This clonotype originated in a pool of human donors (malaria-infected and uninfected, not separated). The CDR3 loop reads CACDTYRGDPRGPRKDTDKLIF. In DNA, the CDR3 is TGTGCCTGTGACACCTACAGGGGGGACCCGAGAGGCCCCCGAAAGGACACCGATAAACTCATCTTT.